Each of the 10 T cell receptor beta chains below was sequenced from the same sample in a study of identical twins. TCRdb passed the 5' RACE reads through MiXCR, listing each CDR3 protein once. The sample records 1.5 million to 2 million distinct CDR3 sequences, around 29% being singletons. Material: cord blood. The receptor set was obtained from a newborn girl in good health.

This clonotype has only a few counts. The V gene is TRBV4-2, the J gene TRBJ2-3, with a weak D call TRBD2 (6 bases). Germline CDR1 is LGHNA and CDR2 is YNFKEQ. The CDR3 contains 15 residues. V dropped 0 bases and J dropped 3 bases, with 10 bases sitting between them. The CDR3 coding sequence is TGTGCCAGCAGCCAAGAGACCGGGGGTACAGATACGCAGTATTTT. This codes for CASSQETGGTDTQYF.

CDR3 sequence (DNA): TGTGCCAGCAGGGCAGGGGGGGTAATAAATCAGCCCCAGCATTTT. As protein: CASRAGGVINQPQHF. The chain recombines TRBV27 with TRBJ1-5, with TRBD1 matching over 7 bases. This CDR3 is built from 15 residues. The germline CDR1 and CDR2 sequences are MNHEY and SMNVEV (reference sequence). The ends lost 6 bases at V and 4 bases at J; junction bases unmatched: 9.

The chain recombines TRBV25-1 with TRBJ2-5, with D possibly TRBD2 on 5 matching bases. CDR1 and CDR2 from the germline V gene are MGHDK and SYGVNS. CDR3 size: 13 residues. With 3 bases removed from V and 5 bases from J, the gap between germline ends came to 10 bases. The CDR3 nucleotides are TGTGCCAGCAGTGAGGGGAGAAGGGAGACCCAGTACTTC. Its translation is CASSEGRRETQYF.

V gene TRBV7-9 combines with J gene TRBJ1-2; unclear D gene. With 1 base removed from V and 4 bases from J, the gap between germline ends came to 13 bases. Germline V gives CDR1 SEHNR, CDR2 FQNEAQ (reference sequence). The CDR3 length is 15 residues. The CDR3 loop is CASSLDPRPPYGYTF. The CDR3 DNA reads TGTGCCAGCAGCTTAGACCCACGGCCCCCCTATGGCTACACCTTC.

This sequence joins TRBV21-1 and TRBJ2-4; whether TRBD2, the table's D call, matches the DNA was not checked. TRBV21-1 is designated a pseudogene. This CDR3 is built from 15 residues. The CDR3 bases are TGTGCCACCTCCGGAGGGGTGGAGGCCAAAAACATTCAGTACTTC. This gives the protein CATSGGVEAKNIQYF.

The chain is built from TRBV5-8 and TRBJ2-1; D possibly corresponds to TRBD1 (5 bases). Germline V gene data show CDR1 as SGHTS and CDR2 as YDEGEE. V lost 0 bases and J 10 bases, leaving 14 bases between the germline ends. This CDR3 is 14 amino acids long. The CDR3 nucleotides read TGTGCCAGCAGCTTGGTTGCAGGGCCCTACGAGCAGTTCTTC. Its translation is CASSLVAGPYEQFF.

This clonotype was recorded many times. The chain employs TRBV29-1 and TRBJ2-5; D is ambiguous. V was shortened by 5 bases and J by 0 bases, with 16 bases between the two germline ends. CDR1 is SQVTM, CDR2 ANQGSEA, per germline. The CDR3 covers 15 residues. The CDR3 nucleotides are TGCAGCGTTATATTTGGGCCCCTGTACCAAGAGACCCAGTACTTC. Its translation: CSVIFGPLYQETQYF.

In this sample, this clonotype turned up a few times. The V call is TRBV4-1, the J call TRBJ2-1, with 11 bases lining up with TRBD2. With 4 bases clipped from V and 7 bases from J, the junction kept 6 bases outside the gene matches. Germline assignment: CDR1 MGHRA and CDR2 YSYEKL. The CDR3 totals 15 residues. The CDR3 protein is CASSPLAGVMNEQFF. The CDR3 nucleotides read TGCGCCAGCAGCCCACTAGCGGGGGTCATGAATGAGCAGTTCTTC.

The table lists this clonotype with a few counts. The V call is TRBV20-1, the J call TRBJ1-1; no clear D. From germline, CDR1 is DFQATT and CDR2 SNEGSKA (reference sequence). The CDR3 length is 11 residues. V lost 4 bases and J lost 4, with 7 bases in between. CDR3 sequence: CSAMGTTEAFF. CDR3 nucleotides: TGCAGTGCTATGGGTACCACTGAAGCTTTCTTT.

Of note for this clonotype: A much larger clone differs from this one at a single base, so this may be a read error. CDR3 protein: CASSEYGQDEQFF. The DNA for the CDR3 is TGTGCCAGCAGTGAATATGGACAGGATGAGCAGTTCTTC. V usage is TRBV25-1 and J usage is TRBJ2-1; TRBD1 aligns across 7 bases. With 0 bases clipped from V and 8 bases from J, the junction kept 1 base outside the gene matches. The CDR3 loop spans 13 amino acids. Germline CDR1 MGHDK, CDR2 SYGVNS.